This entry features one T cell receptor beta chain sequence. As yet, its antigen is unknown. The data were obtained in a study of T cell repertoires in cytomegalovirus infection. Study-level information: Public TCR beta signatures marked donors with CMV infection and the matching HLA.

A single record per CDR3 protein comes from TCRdb applying MiXCR to the reads. Among around 310,000 distinct CDR3 sequences listed, about a sixth were seen once. Study results and caveats: Carriers of CMV plus the relevant HLA were identified by cumulative public TCR beta family frequency. In two of eight donors, the top clonotype was HLA-C-restricted CMV-specific.

The germline V gene encodes CDR1 SGHDT and CDR2 YYEEEE. V lost 2 bases to trimming and J lost 2 bases; unmatched junction nucleotides: 4. This CDR3 region has 14 residues. The specimen was PBMCs. The gene calls are TRBV5-6 and TRBJ2-7, with 7 bases aligning to TRBD1. This clonotype originated in a human donor in good health (CMV status not recorded). Some clones in this sample may be carry-over from other donors' samples. CDR3 sequence (DNA): TGTGCCAGCAGCTTTGGGGGACAGACCTACGAGCAGTACTTC. Translating gives CASSFGGQTYEQYF.